This T cell receptor beta chain was recovered during a study of molecular identifiers for immune sequencing clone quantification. Sorting recovered naive CD8 T cells on a CD8+CD4-CCR7+CD45RA+ profile. With listed TCR primers and previously described methods, bulk TCR libraries were prepared. MiXCR, applied by TCRdb to the PCR reads, yields one record per CDR3 protein. Counted here are around 320,000 distinct CDR3 sequences, roughly 24% occurring once; the ten biggest clones make up 0.65% to 0.75%. General study findings and limits: Effector cells kept over 99% of their molecules in clones above 20 RNA copies, while naive cells kept under 1% there. Barcode collisions between identical TCR molecules could shrink estimates of highly expanded clone sizes.

Comments on this clonotype: Its antigen remains unidentified. One base away lies a much larger clone, so this may be a sequencing read error.

The clonotype originates from a human donor in good health. Some libraries in this study had Jurkat cell RNA spiked in. Specimen: naive CD8+ T cells from blood, with Jurkat cell RNA spiked in. Subset denoted: FACS-sorted CD8+CD4-CCR7+CD45RA+ naive T cells.

The CDR3 nucleotides read TGCGCCAGCAGCCAGGGCGTAGGACAGGGTATCGAGCAGTACTTC. Residues: CASSQGVGQGIEQYF. The rearrangement links TRBV4-1 to TRBJ2-7; 8 bases align to TRBD1. The trim removed 3 bases at V and 6 bases at J, leaving 10 bases unmatched. Germline V gene data show CDR1 as MGHRA and CDR2 as YSYEKL. The CDR3 has 15 residues.